These 30 T cell receptor beta chains were all obtained from the same sample, sequenced in a study of T-cell memory formation after mild COVID-19. TCRdb re-derived calls from the 5' RACE reads in MiXCR, one entry per CDR3 protein. The table has a few hundred thousand distinct CDR3 sequences, approximately 15% seen once; the top ten hold around a fifth. Material for sequencing was PBMCs or a T cell subset sorted from them (not recorded which). These receptor sequences come from a man younger than 35 who had mild COVID-19 (a few samples of this study predate the infection). Cell type and time point are not known.

This clonotype showed up just a few times. The chain joins TRBV5-6 to TRBJ2-2; D uncertain. The CDR3 totals 14 residues. The V end was cut by 0 bases, the J end by 3 bases, with 6 bases between. Per germline, CDR1 SGHDT and CDR2 YYEEEE. CDR3 nucleotides: TGTGCCAGCAGCTTGGCGTGGTACACCGGGGAGCTGTTTTTT. Translation gives CASSLAWYTGELFF. The variable domain in full, completed from reference TRBV5-6 and TRBJ2-2, reads DAGVTQSPTHLIKTRGQQVTLRCSPKSGHDTVSWYQQALGQGPQFIFQYYEEEERQRGNFPDRFSGHQFPNYSSELNVNALLLGDSALYLCASSLAWYTGELFFGEGSRLTVL.

The rearrangement joins TRBV7-6 to TRBJ2-5; D may be TRBD2 (6 bases). Trimming took 1 base from V and 5 from J, leaving 14 bases between them. The length of the CDR3 is 15 residues. Germline V CDR1 and CDR2: SGHVS, FNYEAQ. The CDR3 DNA reads as TGTGCCAGCAGCTTAGAGGGGAGGATGGGGGAGACCCAGTACTTC. Translated: CASSLEGRMGETQYF.

The chain recombines TRBV11-3 with TRBJ1-1; 7 bases map to TRBD1. Germline V gene sequence: CDR1 SGHNT, CDR2 YENEEA. Losses at the gene ends were 3 bases for V and 8 bases for J; bases not matched to a gene: 9. CDR3 length: 14 residues. In nucleotides, the CDR3 is TGTGCCAGCAGCTTTCTACAGGGGTATGGGGAAGCTTTCTTT. Translating it yields CASSFLQGYGEAFF.

The table lists this clonotype with a few counts. The V call is TRBV2, the J call TRBJ2-7; TRBD2 is a possible D gene (5 bases). The CDR3 has 14 amino acids. Trimming removed 2 bases from V and 0 bases from J, with 8 bases in between. CDR1 is SNHLY, CDR2 FYNNEI, per germline. The CDR3 loop reads CASSERESSYEQYF. CDR3 DNA sequence: TGTGCCAGCAGTGAAAGGGAGAGCTCCTACGAGCAGTACTTC. The full variable domain, completed using reference TRBV2 and TRBJ2-7, is EPEVTQTPSHQVTQMGQEVILRCVPISNHLYFYWYRQILGQKVEFLVSFYNNEISEKSEIFDDQFSVERPDGSNFTLKIRSTKLEDSAMYFCASSERESSYEQYFGPGTRLTVT.

This chain connects TRBV7-2 to TRBJ2-1, with D perhaps matching TRBD1 (5 bases). The CDR3 contains 16 residues. Germline CDR1 and CDR2: SGHTA and FQGNSA. Trimming took off 1 base at V and 0 bases at J, with 10 bases between the two ends. CDR3 nucleotides: TGTGCCAGCAGCTTAGTTGGTGACAGCTCCTACAATGAGCAGTTCTTC. Amino acid sequence: CASSLVGDSSYNEQFF.

This chain connects TRBV6-6 to TRBJ2-7; a possible D gene is TRBD1 (5 bases). This CDR3 region has 13 residues. The ends were cut back, 5 bases at V and 3 bases at J, with 11 bases in the middle. Germline V gives CDR1 MNHNY, CDR2 SVGAGI (reference sequence). The CDR3 nucleotides read TGTGCCAGCAGTCGACAGTACAACTACGAGCAGTACGTC. The encoded protein is CASSRQYNYEQYV.

This clonotype occurred a few times. This rearrangement joins TRBV5-1 to TRBJ2-7; 7 bases are a match to TRBD1. Germline values: CDR1 SGHRS, CDR2 YFSETQ. V trimming: 4 bases; J trimming: 2 bases; junction bases outside the gene matches: 3. The CDR3 is 13 residues long. CDR3 nucleotides: TGCGCCAGCAGCCATACAGGGGCCTACGAGCAGTACTTC. Its translation: CASSHTGAYEQYF.

V is TRBV4-1 and J is TRBJ2-6; D gene ambiguous. This CDR3 has 15 residues. In germline, CDR1 is MGHRA, CDR2 YSYEKL. V gave up 0 bases and J gave up 8 bases, with 11 bases separating them. The CDR3 DNA is TGCGCCAGCAGCCAAGATGACCGTCCGACCAACGTCCTGACTTTC. Its protein product is CASSQDDRPTNVLTF.

The chain employs TRBV10-3 and TRBJ1-2; D remains ambiguous. CDR1 and CDR2 from the germline V gene are ENHRY and SYGVKD. V was shortened by 3 bases and J by 8 bases, with 16 bases between the two germline ends. This CDR3 has 14 residues. CDR3 in amino acids: CAISDPLRPLGYTF. CDR3 bases: TGTGCCATCAGTGACCCATTGCGACCATTAGGCTACACCTTC.

This clonotype was detected a few times. The gene calls are TRBV12-3 or TRBV12-4 and TRBJ2-3; D not resolved. The CDR3 runs to 15 residues. Trimming left V 2 bases short and J 4 bases short, with 13 bases between. The CDR3 coding sequence is TGTGCCAGCAGTTTACAGGCACAGTCCTCAGATACGCAGTATTTT. This codes for CASSLQAQSSDTQYF.

The chain carries TRBV7-9 and TRBJ1-5; 7 bases are shared with TRBD1. The CDR3 is made up of 16 amino acids. V lost 1 base to trimming and J lost 7 bases; unmatched junction nucleotides: 10. The germline CDR1 and CDR2 sequences are SEHNR and FQNEAQ (reference sequence). The CDR3 DNA reads as TGTGCCAGCAGCTTAGGACAGGGACGGGAGGGCCAGCCCCAGCATTTT. Amino acids: CASSLGQGREGQPQHF.

The chain recombines TRBV2 with TRBJ2-3; 7 bases are a match to TRBD2. Germline assignment: CDR1 SNHLY and CDR2 FYNNEI. The CDR3 extends over 13 amino acids. The V gene end was trimmed by 7 bases and the J gene end by 2 bases; junction bases not matched to a gene: 3. The CDR3 loop is CASMTSSTDTQYF. CDR3 in DNA: TGTGCCAGCATGACTAGCTCCACAGATACGCAGTATTTT.

This clonotype has more than one count but fewer than ten. The chain is built from TRBV20-1 and TRBJ2-7, with TRBD1 matching over 7 bases. The V gene's germline CDR1 is DFQATT and CDR2 SNEGSKA (reference sequence). There are 13 residues in the CDR3. V lost 3 bases, J lost 3 bases, and 5 bases stayed unmatched. The CDR3 sequence: CSARSGDSYEQYF. In DNA form, the CDR3 reads TGCAGTGCTAGGTCCGGGGACAGCTACGAGCAGTACTTC.

This clonotype was seen many times. The chain carries TRBV10-3 and TRBJ2-2; TRBD1 is a possible D gene (5 bases). This CDR3 is 17 amino acids long. Germline CDR1 and CDR2: ENHRY and SYGVKD. Trimming removed 0 bases at V and 1 base at J, with 12 bases between. CDR3 sequence: CAISESGARKNTGELFF. The CDR3 nucleotides read TGTGCCATCAGTGAGTCTGGGGCTCGAAAGAACACCGGGGAGCTGTTTTTT.

The chain has TRBV6-2 or TRBV6-3 and TRBJ2-7, with 9 bases lining up with TRBD2. The germline gives CDR1 MNHEY, CDR2 SVGEGT. Trimming took 4 bases from V and 6 from J; bases not matched to a gene: 7. This CDR3 has 14 residues. CDR3 loop: CASSSSGATGEQYV. The CDR3 nucleotides read TGTGCCAGCAGTTCTAGCGGGGCAACGGGCGAGCAGTACGTC.

The V gene is TRBV13, the J gene TRBJ2-2; tentatively, D is TRBD1 (5 bases). The V gene's germline CDR1 is PRHDT and CDR2 FYEKMQ (reference sequence). The germline V and J ends were trimmed by 5 bases and 1 base, with 14 bases remaining between them. CDR3 length: 16 amino acids. CDR3 bases: TGTGCCAGCAGCGCCGACAGTGGCTTGAACACCGGGGAGCTGTTTTTT. It encodes CASSADSGLNTGELFF.

The rearrangement uses TRBV18 and TRBJ1-1, with D unresolved. Germline V gene sequence: CDR1 KGHSH, CDR2 LQKENI. The CDR3 has 14 amino acids. Trimming removed 2 bases from V and 1 base from J, with 8 bases in between. The CDR3 reads CASSPVARNTEAFF. As DNA, the CDR3 is TGTGCCAGCTCACCAGTTGCGCGGAACACTGAAGCTTTCTTT.

This clonotype appeared a few times. CDR3 sequence reads: CASSLDDSSQETQYF. CDR3 DNA: TGTGCCAGCAGTTTGGATGATTCGTCCCAAGAGACCCAGTACTTC. This chain connects TRBV12-3 or TRBV12-4 to TRBJ2-5; D gene uncertain. The CDR3 contains 15 residues. The germline V and J ends were trimmed by 3 bases and 1 base, with 12 bases remaining between them.

The chain recombines TRBV3-1 with TRBJ1-6; 7 positions match TRBD1. V gave up 3 bases and J gave up 10 bases; unmatched junction bases: 9. CDR3 size: 15 residues. The germline V gene encodes CDR1 LGHDT and CDR2 YNNKEL (reference sequence). This chain's CDR3 is CASSQIQGKGSPLHF. The DNA for the CDR3 is TGTGCCAGCAGCCAGATACAGGGGAAGGGATCACCCCTCCACTTT.

This clonotype was observed a few times. In nucleotides, the CDR3 is TGTGCCAGCAGCTTATATTCGGGTGACTACGAGCAGTACTTC. Translated, it gives CASSLYSGDYEQYF. This sequence joins TRBV5-6 and TRBJ2-7; no definite D call. V dropped 2 bases and J dropped 3 bases, with 12 bases sitting between them. CDR1 is SGHDT and CDR2 is YYEEEE in the germline V gene. The CDR3 spans 14 residues.

This rearrangement joins TRBV7-2 to TRBJ1-1, with D perhaps TRBD1 (6 bases). This CDR3 has 14 residues. With 4 bases removed from V and 7 bases from J, the gap between germline ends came to 16 bases. Germline V CDR1 and CDR2: SGHTA, FQGNSA. CDR3 bases: TGTGCCAGCAGCTCATCACCAGGGGCGGTTGAAGCTTTCTTT. The encoded protein is CASSSSPGAVEAFF.

In its sample, this clonotype was seen a few times. The chain employs TRBV20-1 and TRBJ2-7; possible D gene TRBD1, 6 bases. CDR3 length: 13 residues. Germline CDR1 and CDR2: DFQATT and SNEGSKA (reference sequence). V shed 6 bases and J shed 2 bases, with 14 bases lying between them. CDR3 nucleotides: TGCAGTGCAAAACAGGGAGCCCCCTACGAGCAGTACGTC. Its translation: CSAKQGAPYEQYV.

This clonotype was seen a handful of times. The rearrangement links TRBV5-1 to TRBJ2-5; TRBD2 aligns across 9 bases. The CDR3 is 15 residues long. Germline V lookup: CDR1 SGHRS, CDR2 YFSETQ. The V gene end was trimmed by 4 bases and the J gene end by 3 bases; junction bases not matched to a gene: 7. The CDR3 nucleotides are TGCGCCAGCAGCCTGCAGGGCGGGGGGGAAGAGACCCAGTACTTC. It yields the protein CASSLQGGGEETQYF. Full variable domain (missing parts from reference TRBV5-1 and TRBJ2-5): KAGVTQTPRYLIKTRGQQVTLSCSPISGHRSVSWYQQTPGQGLQFLFEYFSETQRNKGNFPGRFSGRQFSNSRSEMNVSTLELGDSALYLCASSLQGGGEETQYFGPGTRLLVL.

CDR3 sequence: CASRDRGFGAKNIQYF. Here the CDR3 DNA reads TGTGCCAGCAGGGACAGGGGGTTCGGGGCCAAAAACATTCAGTACTTC. V usage is TRBV2 and J usage is TRBJ2-4; 10 nucleotides line up with TRBD1. V lost 6 bases, J lost 1 base, and 6 bases stayed unmatched. Germline V gene data show CDR1 as SNHLY and CDR2 as FYNNEI. CDR3 size: 16 residues.

This chain links TRBV6-5 with TRBJ1-1; maybe TRBD1 (6 bases). Trimming shortened V by 5 bases and J by 10 bases, and 20 bases separated the two germline ends. CDR1 and CDR2 from the germline V gene are MNHEY and SVGAGI. CDR3 size: 14 residues. CDR3 in amino acids: CASSPEHGGRGAFF. CDR3 bases: TGTGCCAGCAGTCCAGAGCATGGGGGGCGAGGAGCTTTCTTT.

This clonotype was found a few times. The V and J genes are TRBV4-1 and TRBJ1-2; 7 bases are a match to TRBD1. Looked up from germline, CDR1 is MGHRA and CDR2 is YSYEKL. The CDR3 runs 18 residues. V dropped 1 base and J dropped 8; count of bases not matched to a gene: 19. In DNA form, the CDR3 reads TGCGCCAGCAGCCAAGTTGGCAGGGGGAGGCGCGGTGGCGGAGGCTACACCTTC. Protein product: CASSQVGRGRRGGGGYTF.

The sample holds many counts of this clonotype. V usage is TRBV7-9 and J usage is TRBJ2-3; D gene unclear. The germline V gene encodes CDR1 SEHNR and CDR2 FQNEAQ (reference sequence). CDR3 length: 13 amino acids. Trimming cost V 3 bases and J 1 base, with 5 bases left between them. CDR3 in amino acids: CASSFEGTDTQYF. The CDR3 DNA reads as TGTGCCAGCAGCTTCGAGGGCACAGATACGCAGTATTTT.

This chain joins TRBV3-1 and TRBJ2-7, with a weak D call TRBD1 (6 bases). The CDR3 runs to 13 residues. V lost 2 bases to trimming and J lost 5 bases, with 10 bases between them. Germline CDR1 reads LGHDT; CDR2 reads YNNKEL (reference sequence). The CDR3 region has the DNA TGTGCCAGCAGCCAATCAGGGGCGGACGAGCAGTACTTC. This gives the protein CASSQSGADEQYF.

The V and J genes are TRBV7-8 and TRBJ2-4; 8 positions agree with TRBD2. This CDR3 is 14 amino acids long. Germline trimming cut 5 bases from V and 6 bases from J; bases unmatched to any gene: 6. Germline CDR1 SGHVS, CDR2 FQNEAQ. CDR3 loop: CASSPRRGANIQYF. CDR3 nucleotides: TGTGCCAGCAGCCCCCGGCGGGGGGCAAACATTCAGTACTTC.

The V gene is TRBV2, the J gene TRBJ2-4, with unresolved D. The V gene's germline CDR1 is SNHLY and CDR2 FYNNEI. Trimming pared 7 bases from V and 1 base from J, leaving 5 bases between. This CDR3 is 12 amino acids long. CDR3 amino acids: CASTSAKNIQYF. The CDR3 nucleotides are TGTGCCAGCACAAGTGCCAAAAACATTCAGTACTTC.